This TCR beta chain appears in the sequencing data of a study of beta chain features in type 1 diabetes. There are a few counts of this clone. The antigen remains unidentified. Study-wide results and limits: All four CD4+ subsets of Type 1 diabetes patients contained TCRB CDR3s that were moderately but significantly shorter.

The V end was cut by 4 bases, the J end by 10 bases, with 15 bases between. The length of the CDR3 is 13 residues. Since all of the isolated RNA was reverse transcribed, expressed TCRB transcripts were what got sequenced. Clones were read by immunoSEQ multiplex PCR, and TCRdb kept only the in-frame ones, dropping some. The sample holds fewer than 150,000 clones; roughly 7.2% are singletons and the top ten take roughly 1.4%. This chain joins TRBV5-3 and TRBJ2-1, with D perhaps matching TRBD2 (6 bases). TRBV5-3 carries the ORF label, with uncertain function. The clonotype comes from a woman in her 30s in good health. The sequenced sample consisted of central memory CD4+ T cells from blood. CDR3 protein: CARSIFGTPEQFF. The CDR3 DNA sequence: TGTGCCAGAAGCATATTCGGGACTCCCGAGCAGTTCTTC.